This T cell receptor beta chain was sequenced during a study of T cell responses to AZD1222 COVID-19 vaccine. Using immunoSEQ multiplex PCR, the repertoire was profiled, and TCRdb retains in-frame clones only, with some absent. This table holds approximately 77,000 clones, roughly 90% found once. The source was peripheral blood, collected 28 days after the second AZD1222 dose. This TCR was recovered from an adult who received the AZD1222 COVID-19 vaccine.

The CDR3 loop is CASSLGTGSYEQYF. CDR3 sequence (DNA): TGTGCCAGTAGTTTGGGGACAGGCTCCTACGAGCAGTACTTC. This sequence joins TRBV19 and TRBJ2-7; 8 bases align to TRBD1. V lost 5 bases to trimming and J lost 0 bases; unmatched junction nucleotides: 3. Germline CDR1 reads LNHDA; CDR2 reads SQIVND (reference sequence). This CDR3 has 14 amino acids.